Listed below are T cell receptor beta chains from one sample, sequenced in a study of T cells in Graves' hyperthyroidism and ophthalmopathy. TCRdb reprocessed the multiplex PCR reads with MiXCR, giving one entry per CDR3 protein. The sample holds approximately 400,000 distinct CDR3 sequences, approximately 15% seen once. The specimen sequenced was blood. The receptors were gathered from a woman aged 18 to 35 with Graves' hyperthyroidism that later progressed to Graves' ophthalmopathy. The CDR3 runs from the conserved cysteine through the conserved F or W.

17	TRBV28	TRBJ1-2	CASSLGPGEVANYGYTF
16	TRBV2	TRBJ1-2	CASSQGQGGMGYGYTF
11	TRBV10-2	TRBJ2-1	CASSEWSSMFF
14	TRBV20-1	TRBJ1-1	CSARQGGRNTEAFF
13	TRBV20-1	TRBJ2-3	CSANEGSTDTQYF
17	TRBV14	TRBJ2-1	CASSRDEWMSSYNEQFF
14	TRBV20-1	TRBJ2-7	CSARGPGGFYEQYF
16	TRBV5-1	TRBJ2-3	CASSPGTSGRTDTQYF
18	TRBV15	TRBJ2-3	CATSRPVREGFPADTQYF
16	TRBV28	TRBJ1-2	CASSLQGGGVRYGYTF
18	TRBV14	TRBJ1-1	CASSQDLGGGAINTEAFF
16	TRBV2	TRBJ2-1	CASNPGRAVEPNEQFF
17	TRBV5-1	TRBJ2-3	CASSYQSPSDGTDTQYF
14	TRBV13	TRBJ2-1	CASSKPGLANEQFF
13	TRBV7-9	TRBJ2-5	CASSPGTVETQYF
14	TRBV12-3/TRBV12-4	TRBJ2-2	CASSANLGTGELFF
17	TRBV7-8	TRBJ2-3	CASSYLGLAEITDTQYF
11	TRBV7-2	TRBJ2-2	CASRMGGELFF
14	TRBV28	TRBJ2-1	CASSGGMPYNEQFF
12	TRBV20-1	TRBJ2-7	CSTLRWAYEQYF
19	TRBV27	TRBJ1-5	CASSLRFGPWERSNQPQHF
15	TRBV9	TRBJ1-1	CASSALGQENTEAFF
13	TRBV3-1	TRBJ1-1	CASSQGEGTEAFF